The clone carrying this TCR beta chain appeared once. Germline V gene data show CDR1 as SEHNR and CDR2 as FQNEAQ (reference sequence). The CDR3 spans 13 residues. V lost 5 bases, J lost 11 bases, and 18 bases lay in between. Libraries were prepared by immunoSEQ multiplex PCR; TCRdb keeps only in-frame clonotypes and omits some of them. The profile shows fewer than 20,000 clones, around four fifths of them singletons. This sample was included in a study of a mutant IDH1 vaccine in newly diagnosed glioma. On the study more broadly: There were 62.5% males and about 38% females among treated patients, whose mean age was about 41 years.

Documented time point: baseline, week 1 (first vaccination visit). The treatment: pre-vaccination baseline after standard-of-care therapy. The sample was PBMCs, taken from a glioma patient treated with radiotherapy, temozolomide or both. V gene TRBV7-9 combines with J gene TRBJ2-5, with D tentatively TRBD2 (5 bases). The sequence was obtained from a man aged 40-55 years with glioma. CDR3 sequence reads: CASSRTHLGEQYF. In DNA form, the CDR3 reads TGTGCCAGCAGCCGGACCCACCTTGGGGAGCAGTACTTC.